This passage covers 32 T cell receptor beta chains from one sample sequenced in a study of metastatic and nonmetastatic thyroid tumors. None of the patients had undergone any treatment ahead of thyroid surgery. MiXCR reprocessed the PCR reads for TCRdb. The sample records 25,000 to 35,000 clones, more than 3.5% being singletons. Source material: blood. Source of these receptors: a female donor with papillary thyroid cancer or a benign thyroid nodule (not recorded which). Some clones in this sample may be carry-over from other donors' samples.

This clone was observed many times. This CDR3 is CASSKLWGGDTQYF. Written as DNA, the CDR3 is TGTGCCAGCAGTAAGCTCTGGGGGGGTGATACGCAGTATTTT. V is TRBV6-1 and J is TRBJ2-3; 7 bases line up with TRBD2. The CDR3 totals 14 residues. The V gene's germline CDR1 is MNHNS and CDR2 SASEGT. V lost 5 bases and J lost 6; bases outside the gene matches: 8.

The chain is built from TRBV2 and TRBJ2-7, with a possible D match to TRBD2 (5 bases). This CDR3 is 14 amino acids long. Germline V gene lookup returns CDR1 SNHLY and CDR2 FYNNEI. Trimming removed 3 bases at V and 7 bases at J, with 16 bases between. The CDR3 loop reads CASSDEGQVYEQYF. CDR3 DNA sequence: TGTGCCAGCAGTGATGAGGGCCAGGTCTATGAGCAGTACTTC.

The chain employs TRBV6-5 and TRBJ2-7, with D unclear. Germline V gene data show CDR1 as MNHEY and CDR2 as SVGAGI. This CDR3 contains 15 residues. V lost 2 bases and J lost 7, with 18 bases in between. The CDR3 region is CASSYDWKAGYEQYF. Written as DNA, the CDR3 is TGTGCCAGCAGTTACGACTGGAAGGCAGGCTATGAGCAGTACTTC.

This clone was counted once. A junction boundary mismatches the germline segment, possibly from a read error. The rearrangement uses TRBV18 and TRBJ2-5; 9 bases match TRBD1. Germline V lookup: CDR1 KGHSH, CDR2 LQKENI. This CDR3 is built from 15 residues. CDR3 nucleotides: TGTGCCAGCTCACTGATACAGGGGGCCTGGGAGACCCAGTGCTTC. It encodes CASSLIQGAWETQCF.

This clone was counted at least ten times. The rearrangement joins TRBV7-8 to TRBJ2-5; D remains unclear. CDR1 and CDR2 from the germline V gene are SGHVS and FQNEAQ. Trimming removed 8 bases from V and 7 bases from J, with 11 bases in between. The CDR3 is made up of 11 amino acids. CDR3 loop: CASAPGRTQYF. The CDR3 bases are TGTGCCAGCGCCCCAGGAAGGACCCAGTACTTC.

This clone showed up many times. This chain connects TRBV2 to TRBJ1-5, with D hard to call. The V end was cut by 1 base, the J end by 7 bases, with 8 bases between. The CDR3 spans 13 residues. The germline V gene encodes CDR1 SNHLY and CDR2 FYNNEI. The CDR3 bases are TGTGCCAGCAGTGAAGAGGGAATACAGCCCCAGCATTTT. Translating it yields CASSEEGIQPQHF.

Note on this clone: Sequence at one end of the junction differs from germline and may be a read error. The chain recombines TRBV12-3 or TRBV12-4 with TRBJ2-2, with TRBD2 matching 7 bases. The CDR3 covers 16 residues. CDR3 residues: CASNLAAGVTTGELFF. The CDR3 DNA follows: TGTGCCAGCAATTTAGCGGCGGGAGTTACTACGGGGGAGCTGTTTTTT.

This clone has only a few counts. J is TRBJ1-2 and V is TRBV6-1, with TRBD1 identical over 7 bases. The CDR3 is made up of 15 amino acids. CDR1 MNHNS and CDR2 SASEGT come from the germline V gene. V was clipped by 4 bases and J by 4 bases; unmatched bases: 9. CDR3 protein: CASSVTGTALYGYTF. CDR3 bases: TGTGCCAGCAGTGTAACCGGGACAGCCCTCTATGGCTACACCTTC.

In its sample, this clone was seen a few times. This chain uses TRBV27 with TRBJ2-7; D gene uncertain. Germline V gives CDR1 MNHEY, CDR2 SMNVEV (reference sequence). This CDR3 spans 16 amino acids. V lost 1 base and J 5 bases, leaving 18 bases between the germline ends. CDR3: CASSLFWDMASHEQYF. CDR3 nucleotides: TGTGCCAGCAGTTTATTCTGGGATATGGCTTCTCACGAGCAGTACTTC.

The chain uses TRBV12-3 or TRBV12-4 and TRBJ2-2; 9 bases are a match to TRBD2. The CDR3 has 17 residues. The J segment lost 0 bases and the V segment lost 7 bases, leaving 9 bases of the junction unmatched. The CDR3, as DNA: TGTGCCAGCACCTTACGAGCGGGGGGAACGAACACCGGGGAGCTGTTTTTT. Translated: CASTLRAGGTNTGELFF.

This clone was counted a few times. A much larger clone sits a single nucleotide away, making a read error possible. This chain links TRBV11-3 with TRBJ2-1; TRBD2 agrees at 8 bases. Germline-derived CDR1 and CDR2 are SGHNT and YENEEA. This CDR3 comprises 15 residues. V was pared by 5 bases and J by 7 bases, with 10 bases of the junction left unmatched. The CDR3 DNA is TGTGCCAGCAGCAGACAGACCAGCGGGAGAAATGAGCAGTTCTTC. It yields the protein CASSRQTSGRNEQFF.

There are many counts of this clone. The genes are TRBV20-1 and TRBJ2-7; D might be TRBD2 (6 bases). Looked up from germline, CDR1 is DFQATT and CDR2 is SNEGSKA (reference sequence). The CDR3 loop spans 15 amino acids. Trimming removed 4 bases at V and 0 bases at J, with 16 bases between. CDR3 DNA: TGCAGTGCTAACTCCCGGGACTTCCTCTCCTACGAGCAGTACTTC. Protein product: CSANSRDFLSYEQYF.

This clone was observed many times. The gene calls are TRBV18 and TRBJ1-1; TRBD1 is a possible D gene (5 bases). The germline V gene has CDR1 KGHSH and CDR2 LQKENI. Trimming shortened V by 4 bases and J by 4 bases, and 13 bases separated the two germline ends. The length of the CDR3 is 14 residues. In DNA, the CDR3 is TGTGCCAGCTCACAGCAGGGTCTGGGCACTGAAGCTTTCTTT. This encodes CASSQQGLGTEAFF.

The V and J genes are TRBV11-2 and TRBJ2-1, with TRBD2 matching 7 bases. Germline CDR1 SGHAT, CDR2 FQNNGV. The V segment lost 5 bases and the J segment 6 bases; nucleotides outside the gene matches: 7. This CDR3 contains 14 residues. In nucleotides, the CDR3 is TGTGCCAGCAGCCTCACGGGACTACGCAATGAGCAGTTCTTC. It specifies CASSLTGLRNEQFF.

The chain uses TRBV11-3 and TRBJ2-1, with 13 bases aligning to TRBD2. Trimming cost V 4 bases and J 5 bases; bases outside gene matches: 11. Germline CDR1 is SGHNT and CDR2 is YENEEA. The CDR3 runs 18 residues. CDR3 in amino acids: CASSSNTRTSGSHNEQFF. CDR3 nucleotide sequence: TGTGCCAGCAGCTCCAATACTAGGACTAGCGGGAGCCACAATGAGCAGTTCTTC.

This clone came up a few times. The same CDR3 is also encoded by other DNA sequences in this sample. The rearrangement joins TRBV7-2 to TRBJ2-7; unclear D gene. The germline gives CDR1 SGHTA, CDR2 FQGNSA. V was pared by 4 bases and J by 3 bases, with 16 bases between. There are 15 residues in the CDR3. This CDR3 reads CASSSAPGSVYEQYF. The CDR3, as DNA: TGTGCCAGCAGCTCAGCCCCCGGGTCGGTCTACGAGCAGTACTTC.

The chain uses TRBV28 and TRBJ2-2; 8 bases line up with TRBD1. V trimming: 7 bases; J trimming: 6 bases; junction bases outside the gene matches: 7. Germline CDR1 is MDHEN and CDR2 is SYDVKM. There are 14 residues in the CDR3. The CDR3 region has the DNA TGTGCCAGCACCCCGACAGGGGCGGCCGGGGAGCTGTTTTTT. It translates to CASTPTGAAGELFF. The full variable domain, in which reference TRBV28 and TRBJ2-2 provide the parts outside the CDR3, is DVKVTQSSRYLVKRTGEKVFLECVQDMDHENMFWYRQDPGLGLRLIYFSYDVKMKEKGDIPEGYSVSREKKERFSLILESASTNQTSMYLCASTPTGAAGELFFGEGSRLTVL.

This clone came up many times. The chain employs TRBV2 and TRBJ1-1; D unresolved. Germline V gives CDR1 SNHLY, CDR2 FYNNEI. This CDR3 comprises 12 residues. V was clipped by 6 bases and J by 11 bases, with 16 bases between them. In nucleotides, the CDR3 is TGTGCCAGCAGGACCAGGCGGTTTGATGCTTTCTTT. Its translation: CASRTRRFDAFF.

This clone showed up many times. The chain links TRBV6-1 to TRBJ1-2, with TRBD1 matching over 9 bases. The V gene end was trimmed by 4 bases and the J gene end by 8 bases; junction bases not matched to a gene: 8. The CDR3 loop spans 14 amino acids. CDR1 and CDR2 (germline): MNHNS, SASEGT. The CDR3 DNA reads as TGTGCCAGCAGTGTTGAACAGGGGGCAGTAGGCTACACCTTC. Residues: CASSVEQGAVGYTF.

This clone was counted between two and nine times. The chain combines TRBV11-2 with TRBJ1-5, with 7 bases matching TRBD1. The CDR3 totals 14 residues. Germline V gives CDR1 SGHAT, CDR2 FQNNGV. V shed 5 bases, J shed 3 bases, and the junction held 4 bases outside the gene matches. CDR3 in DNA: TGTGCCAGCAGCCAGGGGGGGCACAATCAGCCCCAGCATTTT. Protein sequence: CASSQGGHNQPQHF.

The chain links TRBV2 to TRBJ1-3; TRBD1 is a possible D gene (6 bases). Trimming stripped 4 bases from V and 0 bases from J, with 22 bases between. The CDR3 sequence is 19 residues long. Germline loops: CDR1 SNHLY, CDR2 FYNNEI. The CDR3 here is CASSGRQAGNFSSGNTIYF. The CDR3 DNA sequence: TGTGCCAGCAGTGGACGACAGGCGGGCAACTTCAGCTCTGGAAACACCATATATTTT.

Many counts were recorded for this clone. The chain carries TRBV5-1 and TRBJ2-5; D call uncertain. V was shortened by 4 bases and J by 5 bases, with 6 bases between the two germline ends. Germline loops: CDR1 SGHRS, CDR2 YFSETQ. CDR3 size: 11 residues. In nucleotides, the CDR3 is TGCGCCAGCAGCCTGGCGGAGACCCAGTACTTC. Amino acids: CASSLAETQYF.

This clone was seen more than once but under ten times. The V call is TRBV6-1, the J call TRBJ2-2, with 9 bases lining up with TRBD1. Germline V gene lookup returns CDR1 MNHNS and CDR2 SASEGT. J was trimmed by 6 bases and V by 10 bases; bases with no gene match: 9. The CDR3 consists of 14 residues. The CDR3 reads CAINRGPDSGELFF. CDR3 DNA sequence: TGTGCCATCAACAGGGGGCCAGATTCCGGGGAGCTGTTTTTT.

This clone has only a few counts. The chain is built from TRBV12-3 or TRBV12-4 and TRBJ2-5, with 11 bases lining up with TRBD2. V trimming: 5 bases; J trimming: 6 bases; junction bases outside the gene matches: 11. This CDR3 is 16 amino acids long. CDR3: CASSIRLAGRVKTQYF. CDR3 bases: TGTGCCAGCAGTATACGACTAGCGGGAAGAGTAAAGACCCAGTACTTC.

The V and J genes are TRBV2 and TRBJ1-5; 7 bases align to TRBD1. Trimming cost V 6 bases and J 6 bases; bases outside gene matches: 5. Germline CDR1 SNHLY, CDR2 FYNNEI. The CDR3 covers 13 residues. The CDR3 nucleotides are TGTGCCAGCAGCGTCCCAGGGGGTCAGCCCCAGCATTTT. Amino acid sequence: CASSVPGGQPQHF.

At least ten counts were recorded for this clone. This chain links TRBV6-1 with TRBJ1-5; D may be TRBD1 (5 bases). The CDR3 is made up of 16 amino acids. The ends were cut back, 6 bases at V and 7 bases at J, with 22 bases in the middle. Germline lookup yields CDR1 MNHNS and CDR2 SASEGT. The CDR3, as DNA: TGTGCCAGCAGCCCCCTTAGCGGGGGGGGAGACCAGCCCCAGCATTTT. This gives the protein CASSPLSGGGDQPQHF.

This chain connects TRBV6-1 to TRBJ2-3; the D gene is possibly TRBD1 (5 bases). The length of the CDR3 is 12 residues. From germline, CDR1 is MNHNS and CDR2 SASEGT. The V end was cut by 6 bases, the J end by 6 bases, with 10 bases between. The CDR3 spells CASRLQGDTQYF. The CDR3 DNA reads TGTGCCAGCAGACTCCAGGGTGATACGCAGTATTTT.

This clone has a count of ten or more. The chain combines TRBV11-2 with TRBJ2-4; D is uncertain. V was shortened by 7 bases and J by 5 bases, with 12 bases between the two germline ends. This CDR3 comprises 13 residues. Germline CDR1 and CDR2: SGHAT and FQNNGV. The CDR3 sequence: CASTSGEENIQYF. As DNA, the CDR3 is TGTGCCAGCACCTCTGGTGAGGAAAACATTCAGTACTTC. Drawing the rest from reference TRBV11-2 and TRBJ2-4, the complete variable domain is EAGVAQSPRYKIIEKRQSVAFWCNPISGHATLYWYQQILGQGPKLLIQFQNNGVVDDSQLPKDRFSAERLKGVDSTLKIQPAKLEDSAVYLCASTSGEENIQYFGAGTRLSVL.

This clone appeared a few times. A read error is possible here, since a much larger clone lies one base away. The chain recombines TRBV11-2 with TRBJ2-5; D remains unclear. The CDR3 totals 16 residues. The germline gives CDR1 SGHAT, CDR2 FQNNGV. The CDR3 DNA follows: TGTGCCAACAGCTTAGCTTATGGTTTCCCTCAAGAGACCCAGTACTTC. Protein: CANSLAYGFPQETQYF.

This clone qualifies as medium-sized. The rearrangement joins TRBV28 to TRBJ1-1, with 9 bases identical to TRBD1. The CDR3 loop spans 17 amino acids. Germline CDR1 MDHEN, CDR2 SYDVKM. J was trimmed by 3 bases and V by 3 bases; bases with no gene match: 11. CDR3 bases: TGTGCCAGCAGTTTGGGTTGGACAGGGGAGCTGCACACTGAAGCTTTCTTT. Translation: CASSLGWTGELHTEAFF.

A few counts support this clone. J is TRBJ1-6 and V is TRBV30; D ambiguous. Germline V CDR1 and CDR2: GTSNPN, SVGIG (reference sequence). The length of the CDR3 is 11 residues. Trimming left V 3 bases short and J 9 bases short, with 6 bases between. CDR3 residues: CAWRMGSPLHF. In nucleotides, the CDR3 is TGTGCCTGGAGGATGGGTTCACCCCTCCACTTT.

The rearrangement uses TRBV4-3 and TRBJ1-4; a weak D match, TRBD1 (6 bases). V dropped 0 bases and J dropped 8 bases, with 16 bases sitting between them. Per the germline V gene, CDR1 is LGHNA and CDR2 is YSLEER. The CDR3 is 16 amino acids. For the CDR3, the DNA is TGCGCCAGCAGCCAAGATGCAGCCACAGGGACCGAAAAACTGTTTTTT. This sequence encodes CASSQDAATGTEKLFF.